The present entry profiles one TCR beta chain with its context. This clonotype occurred a few times. Which antigen it targets is not known. One base away there is no much larger clone; base qualities are not given. The TCR beta CDR3 regions were amplified from the RNA transcripts. The first round of RT-PCR for the TCR CDR3 was performed with the HTBI primer set and the Qiagen OneStep RT-PCR kit. A second multiplex PCR round built the libraries, followed by size selection and purification. Libraries were sequenced paired-end with 100 bp reads on an Illumina HiSeq2000. The original pipeline was this. Raw data were processed with SOAPnuke, discarding reads with adapters, uncalled bases, mean Phred below 15, or no exact constant-primer or identifier match. COPE v1.2.5 was used to merge high-quality paired reads, and clonotypes were defined as unique nucleotide sequences. MiTCR v1.1 was used to align clonotypes to the IMGT TRBV, TRBD and TRBJ reference segments. The analysis included only V-J combinations with a frequency above 0.0001, which together covered around 99% of the repertoires. The TCS score was defined as the ratio of F50 (clonal expansion) to E x V (chaos), calculated using BLOSUM62-based TCRdist between CDR3 peptides within each V-J. Welch's t-statistics and random forest reduced 500 to 650 V-J features to roughly 13, which were used in a naive Bayes classifier (R e1071). TCRdb itself trimmed the public reads at Q25 with fastp, ran MiXCR and retained productive beta chains. Duplicate CDR3 protein sequences are folded into a single record with the most common DNA and genes. TCRdb, not the original authors, processed these V and J calls. This sample lists a few hundred thousand distinct CDR3 sequences; 15% to 17% were detected once. The ten largest clonotypes hold around a quarter of the sample.

Hyperthyroidism patients were newly diagnosed, had a disease duration of under 2 months, and were aged 18 to 65 years. Any patient with an uncontrolled infection, another autoimmune disease, pregnancy or lactation was excluded. Diagnoses were based on clinical symptoms, serum thyroxine and TRAb, thyroid ultrasound and orbital computed tomography. For progressor patients, blood was drawn at the first diagnosis of hyperthyroidism, before any ophthalmopathy symptoms had appeared. PBMCs were separated from roughly 10 ml of fresh peripheral blood using Ficoll-Paque density gradient centrifugation. Progressor patients were first diagnosed with Graves' hyperthyroidism and then developed ophthalmopathy during follow-up. Total RNA was extracted with Trizol reagent, and quality was checked on an Agilent 2100 Bioanalyzer. The sample originates from a study of T cells in Graves' hyperthyroidism and ophthalmopathy (dated by TCRdb to between 2018 and 2020). In terms of the full investigation: Peripheral blood was collected at initial diagnosis, before any treatment. To identify TCR V-J signatures that set the groups apart, the researchers used a discovery cohort of 100 patients, made up of 43 with Graves' ophthalmopathy and 57 with stable Graves' hyperthyroidism. Prospective prediction of ophthalmopathy was tested in an independent validation cohort of 18 to 20 hyperthyroidism patients and around 16 patients who later progressed to ophthalmopathy. The 90 or so discovery patients were randomly split 7:3 into training and test sets. In addition, the study compared T-cell repertoires in thyroid tissue and in blood from five to seven Graves' hyperthyroidism patients. Once sampling was done, hyperthyroidism patients were given methimazole at a starting dose of 30 mg daily, whereas ophthalmopathy patients were given high-dose intravenous methylprednisolone. The paper reports TCR Vbeta CDR3 sequencing of roughly 140 peripheral blood samples: over 40 ophthalmopathy, under 80 hyperthyroidism and around 17 progressor patients.

What the study reported, not specific to this receptor: Sample size was not statistically predetermined, and investigators were not blinded to group allocation. In validation, the model predicted progression to ophthalmopathy a median of approximately 6.6 months before onset, with roughly 68% sensitivity and almost 75% specificity. A model built on a 13 V-J signature distinguished ophthalmopathy from stable hyperthyroidism, reaching roughly 88% sensitivity and about 81% specificity in cross-validation and 80%/75% in testing. Blood samples also contained most of the expanded thyroid clonotypes (frequency above 0.001), which suggests that blood repertoires may reflect thyroid immune responses.

The germline V gene (reference sequence) specifies MNHEY as CDR1 and SMNVEV as CDR2. The junction shows trimming of 3 bases on V and 1 base on J, and the gene matches do not reach 5 bases of it. Spanning cysteine to phenylalanine, the CDR3 consists of 16 amino acids. The kept DNA is CDR3 alone, 48 bases in frame from the first base. Specimen: blood. Recombination joined TRBV27 with TRBJ1-5; 8 central nucleotides agree with TRBD1. This sequence was found in a young woman with Graves' hyperthyroidism that later progressed to Graves' ophthalmopathy. The CDR3 region reads CASSFSTGVSNQPQHF. The DNA sequence follows: TGTGCCAGCAGTTTTTCGACAGGGGTAAGCAATCAGCCCCAGCATTTT.